A selection of T cell receptor beta chains follows, all from one sample in a study of blood T cells in healthy people across ages. One entry per CDR3 protein results from TCRdb running MiXCR on the 5' RACE reads. The table has almost 300,000 distinct CDR3 sequences, around 27% seen once. Sample: blood. All receptors derive from a woman between 70 and 85 years old in good health. CDR3s include the opening cysteine and the closing phenylalanine or tryptophan. A D gene is named only where the DNA matches it firmly. Clone size appears in some rows only: once, few, many, or a class for an expanded clone.

j_call cdr3_length clone_size v_call d_call cdr3_nt cdr3_aa
TRBJ2-1 14 NA TRBV15 TRBD1 TGTGCCACCAGCAGAGGACAGGGGTTCGATGAGCAGTTCTTC CATSRGQGFDEQFF
TRBJ2-1 14 many TRBV9 NA TGTGCCAGCAGCAGCGGGACAGGCTACAATGAGCAGTTCTTC CASSSGTGYNEQFF
TRBJ2-1 12 NA TRBV28 NA TGTGCCAGCAGCCTGGGGCCAGTCGAGCAGTTCTTC CASSLGPVEQFF
TRBJ2-7 16 once TRBV4-2 TRBD2 TGTGCCAGCAGCCAAACGGGGACTAGCGGGAGCGACGAGCAGTACTTC CASSQTGTSGSDEQYF
TRBJ1-1 15 NA TRBV20-1 NA TGCAGTGCTAGAGTGGGCACAAGGTTGAACACTGAAGCTTTCTTT CSARVGTRLNTEAFF
TRBJ2-7 13 few TRBV9 TRBD2 TGTGCCAGCAGCACGGGCGGGGGTTACGAGCAGTACTTC CASSTGGGYEQYF
TRBJ2-7 15 many TRBV7-2 TRBD2 TGTGCCAGCAGCACTAGCGGGATCGACGCCTACGAGCAGTACTTC CASSTSGIDAYEQYF
TRBJ2-1 16 NA TRBV7-9 TRBD2 TGTGCCAGCAGCTTAGCGGGCGGGAGATCCTACAATGAGCAGTTCTTC CASSLAGGRSYNEQFF
TRBJ2-5 17 NA TRBV28 NA TGTGCCAGCATCGGGGCTAGCGAGATCGTCAACGGGGGGACCCAGTACTTC CASIGASEIVNGGTQYF
TRBJ1-2 13 NA TRBV28 NA TGTGCCAGCAGCTACCCTTACAGGGACGGCTACACCTTC CASSYPYRDGYTF
TRBJ2-5 15 few TRBV11-2 TRBD2 TGTGCCAGCAGCTTAGATGGCGGGAGAAAGGAGACCCAGTACTTC CASSLDGGRKETQYF